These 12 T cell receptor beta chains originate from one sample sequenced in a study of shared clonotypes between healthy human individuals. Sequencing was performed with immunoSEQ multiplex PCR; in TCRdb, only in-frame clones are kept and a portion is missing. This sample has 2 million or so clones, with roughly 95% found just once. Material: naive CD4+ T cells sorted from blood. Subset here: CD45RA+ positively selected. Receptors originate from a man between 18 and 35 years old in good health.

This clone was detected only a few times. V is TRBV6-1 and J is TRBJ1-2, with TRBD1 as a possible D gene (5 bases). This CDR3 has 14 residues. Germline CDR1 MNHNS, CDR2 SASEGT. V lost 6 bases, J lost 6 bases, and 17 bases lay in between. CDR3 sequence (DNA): TGTGCCAGCAGCCCAAGGAGGGGCCCGCATGGCTACACCTTC. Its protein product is CASSPRRGPHGYTF.

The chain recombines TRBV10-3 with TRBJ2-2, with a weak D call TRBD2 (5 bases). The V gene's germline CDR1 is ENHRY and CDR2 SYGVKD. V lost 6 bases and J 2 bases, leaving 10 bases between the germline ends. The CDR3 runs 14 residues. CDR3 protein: CAISPAENTGELFF. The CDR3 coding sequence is TGTGCCATCAGCCCAGCGGAAAACACCGGGGAGCTGTTTTTT.

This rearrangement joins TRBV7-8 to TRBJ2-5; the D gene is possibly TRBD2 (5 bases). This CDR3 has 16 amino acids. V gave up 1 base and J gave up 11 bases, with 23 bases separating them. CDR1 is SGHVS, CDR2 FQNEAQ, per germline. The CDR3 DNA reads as TGTGCCAGCAGCTTAGGCCCACTACTGGAGCCCGGGGAGCAGTACTTC. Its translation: CASSLGPLLEPGEQYF.

The DNA for the CDR3 is TGTGCCAGCAGTTCTGTCCTAGTCAGCGATGAGCAGTTCTTC. As protein: CASSSVLVSDEQFF. V and J are TRBV6-1 and TRBJ2-1; D ambiguous. From germline, CDR1 is MNHNS and CDR2 SASEGT. The V and J ends lost 5 bases and 8 bases respectively, with 16 bases between them. CDR3 size: 14 residues.

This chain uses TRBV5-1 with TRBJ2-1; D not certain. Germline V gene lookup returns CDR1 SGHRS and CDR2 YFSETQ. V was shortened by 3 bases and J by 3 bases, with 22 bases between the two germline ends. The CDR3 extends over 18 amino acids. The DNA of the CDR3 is TGCGCCAGCAGCTCGGCGAAAGCTAGTCTCTCCCTCTACAATGAGCAGTTCTTC. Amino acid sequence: CASSSAKASLSLYNEQFF. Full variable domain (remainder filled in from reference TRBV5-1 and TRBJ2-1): KAGVTQTPRYLIKTRGQQVTLSCSPISGHRSVSWYQQTPGQGLQFLFEYFSETQRNKGNFPGRFSGRQFSNSRSEMNVSTLELGDSALYLCASSSAKASLSLYNEQFFGPGTRLTVL.

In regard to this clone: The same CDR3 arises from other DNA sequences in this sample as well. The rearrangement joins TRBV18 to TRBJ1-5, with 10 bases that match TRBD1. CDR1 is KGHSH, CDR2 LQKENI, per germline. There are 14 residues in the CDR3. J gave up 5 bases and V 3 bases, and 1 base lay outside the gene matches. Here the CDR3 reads CASSPGTGDQPQHF. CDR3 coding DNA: TGTGCCAGCTCACCTGGGACAGGGGATCAGCCCCAGCATTTT.

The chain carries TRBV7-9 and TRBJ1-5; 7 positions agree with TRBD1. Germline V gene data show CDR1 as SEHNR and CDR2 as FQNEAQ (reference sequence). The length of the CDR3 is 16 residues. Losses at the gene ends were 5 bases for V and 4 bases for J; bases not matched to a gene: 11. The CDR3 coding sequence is TGTGCCAGCAGCAACGGTGGCAGGGGGATGAATCAGCCCCAGCATTTT. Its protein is CASSNGGRGMNQPQHF.

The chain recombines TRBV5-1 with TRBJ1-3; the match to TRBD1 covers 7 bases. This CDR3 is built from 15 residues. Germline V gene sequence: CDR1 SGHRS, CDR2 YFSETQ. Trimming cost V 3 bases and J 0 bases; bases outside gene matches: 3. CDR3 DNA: TGCGCCAGCAGCTCGCAGGGGGACTCTGGAAACACCATATATTTT. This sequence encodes CASSSQGDSGNTIYF. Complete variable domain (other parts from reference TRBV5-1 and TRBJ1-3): KAGVTQTPRYLIKTRGQQVTLSCSPISGHRSVSWYQQTPGQGLQFLFEYFSETQRNKGNFPGRFSGRQFSNSRSEMNVSTLELGDSALYLCASSSQGDSGNTIYFGEGSWLTVV.

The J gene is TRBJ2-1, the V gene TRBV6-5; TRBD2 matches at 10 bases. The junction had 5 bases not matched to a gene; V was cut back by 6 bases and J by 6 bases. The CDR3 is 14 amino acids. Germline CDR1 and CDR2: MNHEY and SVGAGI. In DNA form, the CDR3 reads TGTGCCAGCAGCACGGGACTAGCGTCCAATGAGCAGTTCTTC. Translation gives CASSTGLASNEQFF.

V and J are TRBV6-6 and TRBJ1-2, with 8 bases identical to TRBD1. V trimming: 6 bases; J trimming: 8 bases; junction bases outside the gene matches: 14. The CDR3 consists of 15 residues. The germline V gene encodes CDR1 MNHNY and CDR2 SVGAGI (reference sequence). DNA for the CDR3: TGTGCCAGCAGAAAAAGCCTAGACAGGGGCGGAGGCTACACCTTC. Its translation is CASRKSLDRGGGYTF.

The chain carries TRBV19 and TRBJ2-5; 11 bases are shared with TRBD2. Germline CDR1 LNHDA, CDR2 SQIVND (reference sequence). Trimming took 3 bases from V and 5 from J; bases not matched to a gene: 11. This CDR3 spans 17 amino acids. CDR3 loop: CASSIGLLAGAKETQYF. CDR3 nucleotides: TGTGCCAGTAGTATCGGGCTACTAGCGGGAGCGAAGGAGACCCAGTACTTC.

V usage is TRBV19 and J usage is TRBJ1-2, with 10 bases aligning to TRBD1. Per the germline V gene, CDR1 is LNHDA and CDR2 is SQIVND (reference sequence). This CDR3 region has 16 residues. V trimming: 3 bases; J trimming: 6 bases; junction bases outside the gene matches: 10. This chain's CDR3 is CASSILGQGTSDGYTF. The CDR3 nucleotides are TGTGCCAGTAGTATCCTGGGACAGGGGACATCGGATGGCTACACCTTC.